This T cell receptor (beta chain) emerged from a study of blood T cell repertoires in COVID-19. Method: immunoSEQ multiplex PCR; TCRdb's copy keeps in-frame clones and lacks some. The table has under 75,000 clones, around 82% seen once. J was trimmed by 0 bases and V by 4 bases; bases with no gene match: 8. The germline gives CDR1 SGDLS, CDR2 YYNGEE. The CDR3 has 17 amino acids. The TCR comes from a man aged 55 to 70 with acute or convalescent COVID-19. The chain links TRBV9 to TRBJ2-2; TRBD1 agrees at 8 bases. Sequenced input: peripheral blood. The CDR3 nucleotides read TGTGCCAGCAGCCGGACAGGGTTCTACGCGAACACCGGGGAGCTGTTTTTT. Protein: CASSRTGFYANTGELFF.